One sample yielded the 23 T cell receptor beta chains listed below, sequenced in a study of shared clonotypes between healthy human individuals. TCRdb keeps only in-frame clones here, not all; method: immunoSEQ multiplex PCR. The sample has about 510,000 clones; 70% to 80% are singletons. The source material was PBMCs. The receptors stem from a woman aged 40 to 55 in good health. Some clones in this sample may be carry-over from other donors' samples.

Note on this clone: It is likely a read error: a sequence one base away is far more abundant. The chain carries TRBV7-2 and TRBJ2-2; 12 bases align to TRBD2. This CDR3 has 18 residues. Germline CDR1 reads SGHTA; CDR2 reads FQGNSA. Here the CDR3 reads CANSLALAGGRGTGELFF. CDR3 DNA sequence: TGTGCCAACAGCTTAGCCCTAGCGGGAGGGAGGGGCACCGGGGAGCTGTTTTTT.

The sample holds a few counts of this clone. The rearrangement uses TRBV29-1 and TRBJ1-2; 8 bases line up with TRBD1. The CDR3 spans 14 residues. J was trimmed by 2 bases and V by 6 bases; bases with no gene match: 8. Germline V gene data show CDR1 as SQVTM and CDR2 as ANQGSEA. The chain's CDR3 is CSVEPTGANYGYTF. The DNA of the CDR3 is TGCAGCGTAGAACCGACAGGGGCCAACTATGGCTACACCTTC. Combining the CDR3 with reference TRBV29-1 and TRBJ1-2 gives the whole variable domain SAVISQKPSRDICQRGTSLTIQCQVDSQVTMMFWYRQQPGQSLTLIATANQGSEATYESGFVIDKFPISRPNLTFSTLTVSNMSPEDSSIYLCSVEPTGANYGYTFGSGTRLTVV.

In nucleotides, the CDR3 is TGTGCCAGCAGTGCCGGAAGACAGGGTCTAGAGACCCAGTACTTC. Translating it yields CASSAGRQGLETQYF. This sequence joins TRBV2 and TRBJ2-5; 7 positions match TRBD1. From germline, CDR1 is SNHLY and CDR2 FYNNEI. This CDR3 spans 15 amino acids. V shed 4 bases and J 4 bases; nucleotides not matched to a gene: 9.

There are a few counts of this clone. In DNA, the CDR3 is TGCAGCGTTGTATGGGGGGAGTCTCAGCCCCAGCATTTT. Protein product: CSVVWGESQPQHF. The V call is TRBV29-1, the J call TRBJ1-5, with D maybe TRBD1 (5 bases). The germline gives CDR1 SQVTM, CDR2 ANQGSEA. Trimming shortened V by 4 bases and J by 6 bases, and 13 bases separated the two germline ends. This CDR3 spans 13 amino acids. Supplemented by reference TRBV29-1 and TRBJ1-5, the full variable domain reads SAVISQKPSRDICQRGTSLTIQCQVDSQVTMMFWYRQQPGQSLTLIATANQGSEATYESGFVIDKFPISRPNLTFSTLTVSNMSPEDSSIYLCSVVWGESQPQHFGDGTRLSIL.

The chain combines TRBV30 with TRBJ2-2; TRBD2 might be the D (5 bases). Germline V CDR1 and CDR2: GTSNPN, SVGIG (reference sequence). This CDR3 is 11 amino acids long. Deletions cut 3 bases from V and 6 bases from J, with 5 bases between. The CDR3 sequence: CAWREAGELFF. CDR3 in DNA: TGTGCCTGGAGGGAGGCCGGGGAGCTGTTTTTT.

V gene TRBV19 combines with J gene TRBJ1-5; no definite D call. Germline V gene lookup returns CDR1 LNHDA and CDR2 SQIVND (reference sequence). V lost 3 bases to trimming and J lost 5 bases, with 14 bases between them. This CDR3 is 15 amino acids long. This chain's CDR3 is CASSMQVGIDQPQHF. The CDR3 DNA follows: TGTGCCAGTAGTATGCAAGTCGGCATCGATCAGCCCCAGCATTTT.

The table lists this clone with many counts. The chain recombines TRBV7-9 with TRBJ2-7; 9 bases agree with TRBD1. Germline CDR1 SEHNR, CDR2 FQNEAQ (reference sequence). CDR3 length equals 14 residues. V dropped 5 bases and J dropped 3; count of bases not matched to a gene: 5. As DNA, the CDR3 is TGTGCCAGCAGCCGGACAGGGGATTTCTACGAGCAGTACTTC. Encoded protein: CASSRTGDFYEQYF.

The V and J genes are TRBV7-9 and TRBJ2-3; 12 nucleotides agree with TRBD2. The CDR3 spans 17 residues. J gave up 5 bases and V 3 bases, and 9 bases lay outside the gene matches. Germline CDR1 is SEHNR and CDR2 is FQNEAQ (reference sequence). The CDR3 region is CASSFPPGLAGRDTQYF. CDR3 DNA: TGTGCCAGCAGCTTCCCTCCGGGACTAGCGGGCCGAGATACGCAGTATTTT.

This chain uses TRBV7-9 with TRBJ2-7, with no clear D. The CDR3 loop spans 14 amino acids. The V gene's germline CDR1 is SEHNR and CDR2 FQNEAQ (reference sequence). Trimming took off 3 bases at V and 4 bases at J, with 13 bases between the two ends. The CDR3 region has the DNA TGTGCCAGCAGCTTGTGGCAGGATGGATACGAGCAGTACTTC. Its translation is CASSLWQDGYEQYF.

The gene calls are TRBV28 and TRBJ2-2; 9 positions agree with TRBD1. Trimming removed 10 bases from V and 7 bases from J; junction bases left unmatched: 10. CDR1 MDHEN and CDR2 SYDVKM come from the germline V gene. CDR3 length: 14 residues. The CDR3 coding sequence is TGTGCCACTCAATACAGGGGGCGGGGCGGGGAGCTGTTTTTT. This codes for CATQYRGRGGELFF.

The J gene is TRBJ2-1, the V gene TRBV29-1, with D uncertain. This CDR3 has 14 amino acids. Deletions cut 7 bases from V and 0 bases from J, with 13 bases between. Looked up from germline, CDR1 is SQVTM and CDR2 is ANQGSEA. CDR3 loop: CSAATHFSYNEQFF. The DNA for the CDR3 is TGCAGCGCCGCGACACACTTCTCCTACAATGAGCAGTTCTTC.

With respect to this clone: Other nucleotide sequences from this sample produce the same CDR3. The V call is TRBV7-3, the J call TRBJ2-1, with 10 bases fitting TRBD2. Trimming at V came to 2 bases and at J to 7 bases, leaving 5 bases not matched to a gene. Germline V lookup: CDR1 SGHTA, CDR2 FQGTGA. The CDR3 is 15 residues long. The CDR3 region has the DNA TGTGCCAGCAGCTTAGTTCTAGCGGGAGCTAATGAGCAGTTCTTC. The encoded protein is CASSLVLAGANEQFF.

This clone was detected only once. CDR3 in amino acids: CASSVGSGNEQFF. CDR3 DNA: TGTGCCAGCAGCGTTGGTAGCGGGAATGAGCAGTTCTTC. This rearrangement joins TRBV9 to TRBJ2-1, with TRBD2 matching 7 bases. J lost 7 bases, V lost 2 bases, and 3 bases had no gene match. The germline V gene encodes CDR1 SGDLS and CDR2 YYNGEE. The CDR3 loop spans 13 amino acids.

This sequence joins TRBV15 and TRBJ2-7; 8 bases align to TRBD1. V was pared by 5 bases and J by 7 bases, with 10 bases of the junction left unmatched. The CDR3 covers 14 residues. The germline gives CDR1 LNHNV, CDR2 YYDKDF (reference sequence). In DNA form, the CDR3 reads TGTGCCACCAGCGCAGACAGGGGACCTCGGGAGCAGTACTTC. Protein sequence: CATSADRGPREQYF.

The chain uses TRBV6-4 and TRBJ2-1, with 10 nucleotides matching TRBD2. The length of the CDR3 is 15 residues. V shed 5 bases and J 4 bases; nucleotides not matched to a gene: 5. Per germline, CDR1 MRHNA and CDR2 SNTAGT. The CDR3, as DNA: TGTGCCAGCAGTCTCGGGACTAGCGAATACAATGAGCAGTTCTTC. Protein product: CASSLGTSEYNEQFF.

V is TRBV30 and J is TRBJ2-1, with a possible D match to TRBD2 (6 bases). Germline CDR1 reads GTSNPN; CDR2 reads SVGIG (reference sequence). The CDR3 has 13 amino acids. The V gene lost 7 bases and the J gene lost 0 bases, with 10 bases spanning the gap. In DNA form, the CDR3 reads TGTGCCTTTAGCGGTAGCTCCTACAATGAGCAGTTCTTC. Its translation: CAFSGSSYNEQFF.

The chain uses TRBV27 and TRBJ2-1, with D tentatively TRBD1 or TRBD2 (7 bases each). Germline CDR1 MNHEY, CDR2 SMNVEV (reference sequence). The length of the CDR3 is 15 residues. Trimming shortened V by 6 bases and J by 0 bases, and 12 bases separated the two germline ends. CDR3 amino acids: CASRERDSSYNEQFF. The CDR3 DNA sequence: TGTGCCAGCAGGGAGCGGGACAGCTCCTACAATGAGCAGTTCTTC.

The rearrangement links TRBV9 to TRBJ2-1, with 15 bases aligning to TRBD2. The CDR3 is 19 amino acids. The germline CDR1 and CDR2 sequences are SGDLS and YYNGEE. The V and J ends lost 0 bases and 8 bases, in that order; junction bases with no gene match: 12. CDR3 loop: CASSVGMGLAGGSIYEQFF. In DNA form, the CDR3 reads TGTGCCAGCAGCGTAGGGATGGGACTAGCGGGAGGCTCAATATATGAGCAGTTCTTC.

In this sample, this clone turned up once. The chain has TRBV9 and TRBJ2-3; 9 bases agree with TRBD2. CDR3 length equals 15 residues. Germline CDR1 reads SGDLS; CDR2 reads YYNGEE. Trimming at V came to 3 bases and at J to 4 bases, leaving 6 bases not matched to a gene. The CDR3 nucleotides are TGTGCCAGCAGCGGTAGCGGGAGAGGTGCAGATACGCAGTATTTT. As protein: CASSGSGRGADTQYF.

A single count supports this clone. This sequence joins TRBV5-1 and TRBJ2-3; 15 nucleotides line up with TRBD2. In germline, CDR1 is SGHRS, CDR2 YFSETQ. This CDR3 contains 17 residues. V trimming: 4 bases; J trimming: 5 bases; junction bases outside the gene matches: 8. The CDR3 spells CASSQGLAGGLGDTQYF. CDR3 bases: TGCGCCAGCAGCCAAGGACTAGCGGGAGGGTTAGGAGATACGCAGTATTTT.

The chain combines TRBV19 with TRBJ2-7; 7 bases agree with TRBD1. This CDR3 comprises 16 residues. J gave up 2 bases and V 1 base, and 8 bases lay outside the gene matches. The germline gives CDR1 LNHDA, CDR2 SQIVND (reference sequence). Here the CDR3 reads CASSIVGTVLAYEQYF. CDR3 nucleotide sequence: TGTGCCAGTAGTATAGTCGGGACAGTTTTGGCCTACGAGCAGTACTTC.

The gene calls are TRBV9 and TRBJ1-2, with D hard to call. Germline CDR1 reads SGDLS; CDR2 reads YYNGEE. V dropped 4 bases and J dropped 8 bases, with 15 bases sitting between them. This CDR3 comprises 13 residues. The CDR3 DNA reads as TGTGCCAGCAGCCCCGAGAGTCCCCGAGGCTACACCTTC. This translates into CASSPESPRGYTF.

V is TRBV9 and J is TRBJ2-3; D might be TRBD2 (5 bases). V dropped 1 base and J dropped 2 bases, with 8 bases sitting between them. This CDR3 contains 14 residues. Germline V gene sequence: CDR1 SGDLS, CDR2 YYNGEE. Here the CDR3 DNA reads TGTGCCAGCAGCGTAAGAGCGGCCACAGATACGCAGTATTTT. It encodes CASSVRAATDTQYF.